One and the same sample provided the 13 T cell receptor beta chains below, sequenced in a study of blood T cell repertoires in COVID-19. Measured with immunoSEQ multiplex PCR; TCRdb has only the in-frame clones, and not every one. This sample carries about 210,000 clones, roughly nine tenths of them seen once, and the ten largest clones take around 1.2%. Material for sequencing was peripheral blood. Receptors were obtained from a man aged 25 to 45 with acute or convalescent COVID-19.

This clone is a singleton in its sample. V is TRBV7-5 and J is TRBJ2-1; the table names TRBD2, a call not compared with the DNA. TRBV7-5 is a listed pseudogene. This CDR3 contains 15 residues. The CDR3, as DNA: TGTGCCGCGTGCGAGCCGGAGGGGCTCCACAATGAGCAGTTCTTC. Protein sequence: CAACEPEGLHNEQFF.

There are a few counts of this clone. The chain employs TRBV7-2 and TRBJ2-1; TRBD1 matches 7 bases. The CDR3 has 15 residues. Germline CDR1 reads SGHTA; CDR2 reads FQGNSA. The ends lost 6 bases at V and 3 bases at J; junction bases unmatched: 8. The DNA of the CDR3 is TGTGCCAGCAGTTCCGACAGGGCAGGCTACAATGAGCAGTTCTTC. It is translated as CASSSDRAGYNEQFF.

V is TRBV7-9 and J is TRBJ2-1; 10 bases match TRBD2. The germline V gene encodes CDR1 SEHNR and CDR2 FQNEAQ (reference sequence). This CDR3 comprises 12 residues. The V and J ends lost 3 bases and 15 bases, in that order; junction bases with no gene match: 5. The DNA for the CDR3 is TGTGCCAGCAGCTTTTCTAGCGGGAGTATGTTCTTC. This gives the protein CASSFSSGSMFF.

This chain connects TRBV6-2 or TRBV6-3 to TRBJ2-7, with TRBD1 as a possible D gene (5 bases). Germline V gene lookup returns CDR1 MNHEY and CDR2 SVGEGT. The CDR3 is made up of 13 amino acids. V was shortened by 5 bases and J by 3 bases, with 11 bases between the two germline ends. The CDR3, as DNA: TGTGCCAGCAGTCCGGACAATTTCTACGAGCAGTACTTC. Protein: CASSPDNFYEQYF.

This clone was picked up one time. The rearrangement uses TRBV5-1 and TRBJ1-6; the match to TRBD1 covers 9 bases. V gave up 0 bases and J gave up 10 bases; unmatched junction bases: 8. The CDR3 extends over 16 amino acids. From germline, CDR1 is SGHRS and CDR2 YFSETQ. The DNA of the CDR3 is TGCGCCAGCAGCTTGGGGGACAGGGTTAAGGAGTCACCCCTCCACTTT. This codes for CASSLGDRVKESPLHF.

J is TRBJ2-1 and V is TRBV30, with TRBD2 matching 16 bases. The CDR3 has 16 amino acids. J was trimmed by 8 bases and V by 1 base; bases with no gene match: 5. Germline V gene lookup returns CDR1 GTSNPN and CDR2 SVGIG (reference sequence). CDR3 nucleotides: TGTGCCTGGAGTGACCCCGGGACTAGCGGGAGGGATGAGCAGTTCTTC. Its protein is CAWSDPGTSGRDEQFF. Complete variable domain (other parts from reference TRBV30 and TRBJ2-1): SQTIHQWPATLVQPVGSPLSLECTVEGTSNPNLYWYRQAAGRGLQLLFYSVGIGQISSEVPQNLSASRPQDRQFILSSKKLLLSDSGFYLCAWSDPGTSGRDEQFFGPGTRLTVL.

V and J are TRBV19 and TRBJ1-5, with 7 positions matching TRBD1. The CDR3 is 15 amino acids. J gave up 9 bases and V 0 bases, and 8 bases lay outside the gene matches. Looked up from germline, CDR1 is LNHDA and CDR2 is SQIVND (reference sequence). The CDR3 sequence is CASSIDPARQGPQHF. CDR3 in DNA: TGTGCCAGTAGTATAGATCCCGCACGACAGGGGCCCCAGCATTTT.

The chain is built from TRBV18 and TRBJ2-2; TRBD2 matches 7 bases. Germline CDR1 and CDR2: KGHSH and LQKENI. The CDR3 has 15 residues. Unmatched junction bases numbered 9, after V lost 5 bases and J lost 6 bases. This chain's CDR3 is CASSITSDGSGELFF. The CDR3 DNA reads TGTGCCAGCTCAATAACTAGCGACGGGTCCGGGGAGCTGTTTTTT.

This clone was seen only once. V and J are TRBV10-3 and TRBJ2-7, with D tentatively TRBD2 (5 bases). V was clipped by 4 bases and J by 0 bases, with 7 bases between them. There are 13 residues in the CDR3. Germline lookup yields CDR1 ENHRY and CDR2 SYGVKD. CDR3: CAISGRSSYEQYF. The CDR3 DNA sequence: TGTGCCATCAGTGGGAGGTCCTCCTACGAGCAGTACTTC.

In this sample, this clone turned up a few times. The chain couples TRBV3-1 (or the pseudogene TRBV3-2) to TRBJ1-4; 9 bases align to TRBD1. The V gene's germline CDR1 is LGHDT and CDR2 YNNKEL (reference sequence). The length of the CDR3 is 15 residues. The V segment lost 1 base and the J segment 8 bases; nucleotides outside the gene matches: 5. The CDR3 reads CASSQAGTGREKLFF. DNA of the CDR3: TGTGCCAGCAGCCAAGCGGGGACAGGGCGGGAAAAACTGTTTTTT.

This clone was detected once. The CDR3 coding sequence is TGTGCCAGCTCACCTCCGGGACAGGGGGCCGTCACTGAAGCTTTCTTT. The encoded protein is CASSPPGQGAVTEAFF. The chain carries TRBV18 and TRBJ1-1, with 12 bases identical to TRBD1. CDR3 length: 16 amino acids. V was clipped by 3 bases and J by 4 bases; unmatched bases: 6. Germline lookup yields CDR1 KGHSH and CDR2 LQKENI.

This CDR3 is CASSLPGQGPNQPQHF. The CDR3 region has the DNA TGTGCCAGCAGCCTCCCGGGACAGGGTCCCAATCAGCCCCAGCATTTT. The chain links TRBV28 to TRBJ1-5; 9 bases fit TRBD1. From germline, CDR1 is MDHEN and CDR2 SYDVKM. CDR3 length: 16 amino acids. V was clipped by 6 bases and J by 3 bases; unmatched bases: 9. The whole variable domain, filled in from reference TRBV28 and TRBJ1-5, reads DVKVTQSSRYLVKRTGEKVFLECVQDMDHENMFWYRQDPGLGLRLIYFSYDVKMKEKGDIPEGYSVSREKKERFSLILESASTNQTSMYLCASSLPGQGPNQPQHFGDGTRLSIL.

The chain has TRBV6-5 and TRBJ1-5; no clear D gene. The CDR3 runs 13 residues. Trimming removed 7 bases from V and 5 bases from J, with 12 bases in between. Germline CDR1 and CDR2: MNHEY and SVGAGI. The CDR3 region is CASTLTPDQPQHF. The CDR3, as DNA: TGTGCCAGCACCCTGACACCAGATCAGCCCCAGCATTTT.